This is a list of T cell receptor beta chains from one sample in a study of blood T cell repertoires in COVID-19. Libraries were prepared by immunoSEQ multiplex PCR; TCRdb keeps only in-frame clonotypes and omits some of them. Of 310,000 or so clones listed, over 75% are singletons. The source material was PBMCs or T cells enriched from blood (not recorded which). The receptors shown here come from a woman in her thirties who had recovered from COVID-19. CDR3s leave out the opening cysteine and the closing phenylalanine or tryptophan. A D gene is named only where the DNA matches it firmly. Size values are once, few and many counts, or a class for expanded clones, and some rows have none.

j_call: TRBJ1-4; clone_size: .; v_call: TRBV6-5; d_call: .; cdr3_aa: ASSKTGRASEKLF
j_call: TRBJ1-1; clone_size: .; v_call: TRBV27; d_call: .; cdr3_aa: ASSPQMNTEAF
j_call: TRBJ2-4; clone_size: .; v_call: TRBV7-2; d_call: TRBD2; cdr3_aa: ASSSPTSRGIQY
j_call: TRBJ2-5; clone_size: once; v_call: TRBV6-1; d_call: TRBD1; cdr3_aa: ASSARQGVYQETQY
j_call: TRBJ2-5; clone_size: .; v_call: TRBV6-5; d_call: .; cdr3_aa: ASSYPASLETQY
j_call: TRBJ2-2; clone_size: .; v_call: TRBV5-1; d_call: .; cdr3_aa: ASSSLAYTGELF
j_call: TRBJ2-6; clone_size: .; v_call: TRBV2; d_call: .; cdr3_aa: ASSHSGLLAGANVLT
j_call: TRBJ1-1; clone_size: .; v_call: TRBV5-1; d_call: .; cdr3_aa: ASSLDGGRGAEAF
j_call: TRBJ1-1; clone_size: .; v_call: TRBV4-2; d_call: TRBD1; cdr3_aa: ASSQDRGTKTGMNTEAF
j_call: TRBJ1-5; clone_size: few; v_call: TRBV6-6; d_call: .; cdr3_aa: ASGEEIYSNQPQH
j_call: TRBJ1-1; clone_size: .; v_call: TRBV6-2/TRBV6-3; d_call: .; cdr3_aa: ASSLGFSGRRGTEAF
j_call: TRBJ1-2; clone_size: .; v_call: TRBV7-2; d_call: .; cdr3_aa: ASSVRGGENGYT
j_call: TRBJ1-2; clone_size: .; v_call: TRBV6-2/TRBV6-3; d_call: .; cdr3_aa: ASSYSAGTNYGYT
j_call: TRBJ2-1; clone_size: .; v_call: TRBV5-1; d_call: TRBD2; cdr3_aa: ASSVDGTSSGDEQF
j_call: TRBJ1-1; clone_size: few; v_call: TRBV5-4; d_call: TRBD1; cdr3_aa: ASSVPQGAVNTEAF
j_call: TRBJ2-7; clone_size: .; v_call: TRBV9; d_call: .; cdr3_aa: ASSPGTFSSYEQY
j_call: TRBJ1-2; clone_size: .; v_call: TRBV7-9; d_call: TRBD1; cdr3_aa: ASSFTGEYGYT
j_call: TRBJ1-6; clone_size: few; v_call: TRBV27; d_call: .; cdr3_aa: ASSSLIGQGSSYNSPLH
j_call: TRBJ2-7; clone_size: .; v_call: TRBV3-1/TRBV3-2; d_call: TRBD2; cdr3_aa: ASSQESLAGVLSYEQY
j_call: TRBJ1-2; clone_size: once; v_call: TRBV18; d_call: TRBD1; cdr3_aa: ASSPQGARGYT